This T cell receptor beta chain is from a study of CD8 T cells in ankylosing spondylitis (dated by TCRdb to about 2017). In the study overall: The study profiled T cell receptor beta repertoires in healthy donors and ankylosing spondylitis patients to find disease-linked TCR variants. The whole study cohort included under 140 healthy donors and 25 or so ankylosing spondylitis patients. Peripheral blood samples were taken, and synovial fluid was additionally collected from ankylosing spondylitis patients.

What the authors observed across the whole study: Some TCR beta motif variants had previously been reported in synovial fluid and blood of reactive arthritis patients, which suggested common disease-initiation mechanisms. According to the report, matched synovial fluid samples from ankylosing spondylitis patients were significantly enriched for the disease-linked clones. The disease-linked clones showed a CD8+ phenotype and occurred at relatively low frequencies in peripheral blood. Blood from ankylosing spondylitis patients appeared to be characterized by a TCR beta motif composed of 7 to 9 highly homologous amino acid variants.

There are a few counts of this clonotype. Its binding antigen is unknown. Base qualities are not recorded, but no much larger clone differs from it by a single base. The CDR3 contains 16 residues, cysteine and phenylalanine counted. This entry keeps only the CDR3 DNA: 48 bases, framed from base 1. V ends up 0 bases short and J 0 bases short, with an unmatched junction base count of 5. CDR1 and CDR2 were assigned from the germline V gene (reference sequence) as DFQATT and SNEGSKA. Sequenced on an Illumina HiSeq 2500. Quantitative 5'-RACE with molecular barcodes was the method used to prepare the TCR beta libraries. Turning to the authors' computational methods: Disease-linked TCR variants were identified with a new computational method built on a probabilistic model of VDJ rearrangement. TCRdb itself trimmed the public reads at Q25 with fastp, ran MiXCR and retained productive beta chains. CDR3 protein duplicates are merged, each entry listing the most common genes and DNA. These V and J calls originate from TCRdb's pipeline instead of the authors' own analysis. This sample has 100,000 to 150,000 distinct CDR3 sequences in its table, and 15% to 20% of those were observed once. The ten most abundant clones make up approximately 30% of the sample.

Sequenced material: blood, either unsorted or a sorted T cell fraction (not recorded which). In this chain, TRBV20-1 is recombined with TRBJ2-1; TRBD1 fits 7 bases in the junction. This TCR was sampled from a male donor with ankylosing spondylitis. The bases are TGCAGTGCTAGAGATCCGGGACAGAGCTCCTACAATGAGCAGTTCTTC. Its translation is CSARDPGQSSYNEQFF.